These 26 T cell receptor beta chains originate from one sample sequenced in a study of vaccination and CD4 T cells after COVID-19 (dated by TCRdb to between 2021 and 2024). Library creation used PCR. Reads for this sample came from an Illumina iSeq 100. DNA from cultured CD4+ T cells underwent TCR sequencing with the Oncomine TCR Beta short-read assay at the Johns Hopkins FTIC core. TCRdb reprocessing: public reads trimmed at Q25 with fastp, clones called with MiXCR, in-frame beta chains kept. Every distinct CDR3 protein forms one entry, paired with its most common genes and DNA. In this sample the table shows approximately 11,000 distinct CDR3 sequences, roughly three fifths of which occur a single time. The leading ten clones occupy less than 9.5% of the sample. For these TCRs, the target antigens are not known. The treatment or condition tag for this specimen amounts to: roughly 10-day PBMC culture with coronavirus spike peptide pools or control peptides (ViraFEST assay).

The material sequenced was CD4+ T cells from blood, cultured in vitro. The receptors were sampled from a human donor who had recovered from COVID-19.

This clonotype has just a few counts. The chain has TRBV20-1 and TRBJ1-5; no definite D call. Germline CDR1 is DFQATT and CDR2 is SNEGSKA (reference sequence). The CDR3 loop spans 15 amino acids. Trimming removed 1 base from V and 0 bases from J, with 10 bases in between. Written as DNA, the CDR3 is TGCAGTGCTAGAGGTGCCCGGGCTAGCAATCAGCCCCAGCATTTT. Its protein product is CSARGARASNQPQHF.

Only one count was recorded for this clonotype. This rearrangement joins TRBV7-2 to TRBJ2-5, with 9 bases fitting TRBD2. Germline trimming cut 1 base from V and 4 bases from J; bases unmatched to any gene: 1. CDR3 size: 14 residues. Germline CDR1 reads SGHTA; CDR2 reads FQGNSA. In DNA form, the CDR3 reads TGTGCCAGCAGCTTAGTAGCGGGAGTAGAGACCCAGTACTTC. It translates to CASSLVAGVETQYF.

This clonotype was seen only once. The chain joins TRBV5-4 to TRBJ2-5; D gene unclear. Per the germline V gene, CDR1 is SGHNT and CDR2 is YYREEE (reference sequence). Trimming removed 0 bases at V and 0 bases at J, with 6 bases between. CDR3 length: 14 amino acids. The CDR3 protein is CASSLVRNQETQYF. CDR3 nucleotides: TGTGCCAGCAGCTTGGTTCGGAACCAAGAGACCCAGTACTTC.

Note on this clonotype: At one end the junction does not follow the germline gene, possibly because of a read error. The chain couples TRBV20-1 to TRBJ2-5; the D gene is possibly TRBD1 (6 bases). Germline V gene sequence: CDR1 DFQATT, CDR2 SNEGSKA (reference sequence). The CDR3 spans 12 residues. Written as DNA, the CDR3 is TGCAGTGCTAACAGGGAACAAGAGGCCCAGTACTTC. This codes for CSANREQEAQYF.

The chain is built from TRBV7-9 and TRBJ2-1; D is possibly TRBD1 (5 bases). CDR3 length: 15 residues. Trimming took off 5 bases at V and 8 bases at J, with 19 bases between the two ends. The germline CDR1 and CDR2 sequences are SEHNR and FQNEAQ (reference sequence). CDR3 in DNA: TGTGCCAGCAGCCCCCCGTCTTTAGGGGCGGATGAGCAGTTCTTC. This gives the protein CASSPPSLGADEQFF. Full variable domain (remainder filled in from reference TRBV7-9 and TRBJ2-1): DTGVSQNPRHKITKRGQNVTFRCDPISEHNRLYWYRQTLGQGPEFLTYFQNEAQLEKSRLLSDRFSAERPKGSFSTLEIQRTEQGDSAMYLCASSPPSLGADEQFFGPGTRLTVL.

The chain couples TRBV6-2 or TRBV6-3 to TRBJ2-1; 10 positions agree with TRBD2. Germline-derived CDR1 and CDR2 are MNHEY and SVGEGT. The CDR3 contains 16 residues. V lost 4 bases, J lost 4 bases, and 7 bases stayed unmatched. The DNA for the CDR3 is TGTGCCAGCAGTTCCCCTAGCGGGAGCCAATACAATGAGCAGTTCTTC. It yields the protein CASSSPSGSQYNEQFF.

This sequence joins TRBV5-1 and TRBJ1-2; possibly TRBD1 for D (6 bases). V lost 1 base and J lost 4, with 8 bases in between. Germline loops: CDR1 SGHRS, CDR2 YFSETQ. The CDR3 extends over 13 amino acids. The CDR3 is CASSLIQGYGYTF. The CDR3, as DNA: TGCGCCAGCAGCTTGATACAGGGCTATGGCTACACCTTC.

DNA of the CDR3: TGCAGTGCTAGAGCCCCCCCGCGGGAGTTGGCAGATACGCAGTATTTT. Encoded protein: CSARAPPRELADTQYF. The chain couples TRBV20-1 to TRBJ2-3, with 7 bases lining up with TRBD2. Germline V gene lookup returns CDR1 DFQATT and CDR2 SNEGSKA (reference sequence). The CDR3 sequence is 16 residues long. V shed 1 base, J shed 4 bases, and the junction held 11 bases outside the gene matches.

V usage is TRBV7-2 and J usage is TRBJ2-5, with 7 positions matching TRBD1. This CDR3 region has 13 residues. With 1 base clipped from V and 4 bases from J, the junction kept 0 bases outside the gene matches. Germline values: CDR1 SGHTA, CDR2 FQGNSA. The DNA of the CDR3 is TGTGCCAGCAGCTTAGACAGGGGAGAGACCCAGTACTTC. This codes for CASSLDRGETQYF. Complete variable domain (other parts from reference TRBV7-2 and TRBJ2-5): GAGVSQSPSNKVTEKGKDVELRCDPISGHTALYWYRQSLGQGLEFLIYFQGNSAPDKSGLPSDRFSAERTGGSVSTLTIQRTQQEDSAVYLCASSLDRGETQYFGPGTRLLVL.

There are a few counts of this clonotype. The chain combines TRBV27 with TRBJ2-5, with TRBD1 matching over 10 bases. The junction had 17 bases not matched to a gene; V was cut back by 5 bases and J by 5 bases. The germline V gene has CDR1 MNHEY and CDR2 SMNVEV (reference sequence). The CDR3 loop spans 18 amino acids. CDR3 in amino acids: CASSPEDRGPSLAETQYF. DNA of the CDR3: TGTGCCAGCAGTCCCGAAGACAGGGGGCCTAGCCTGGCTGAGACCCAGTACTTC.

The genes are TRBV6-5 and TRBJ1-2; 7 bases match TRBD1. The CDR3 is 14 amino acids. Germline lookup yields CDR1 MNHEY and CDR2 SVGAGI. V dropped 4 bases and J dropped 7; count of bases not matched to a gene: 9. The DNA of the CDR3 is TGTGCCAGCAGTTTCTCACAGGGGTCGGGTGGCTACACCTTC. This sequence encodes CASSFSQGSGGYTF.

This rearrangement joins TRBV15 to TRBJ1-5; TRBD1 agrees at 7 bases. The CDR3 is made up of 16 amino acids. Per the germline V gene, CDR1 is LNHNV and CDR2 is YYDKDF (reference sequence). With V trimmed by 3 bases and J by 5 bases, 10 bases remained unmatched. The CDR3 bases are TGTGCCACCAGCAGTGATAGGGGGCGCCGAGATCAGCCCCAGCATTTT. Translated: CATSSDRGRRDQPQHF.

This clonotype has only a few counts. The V gene is TRBV7-3, the J gene TRBJ2-3, with TRBD2 identical over 9 bases. CDR3 size: 15 residues. Losses at the gene ends were 2 bases for V and 2 bases for J; bases not matched to a gene: 2. Germline lookup yields CDR1 SGHTA and CDR2 FQGTGA. CDR3 nucleotide sequence: TGTGCCAGCAGCTTAGCGGGAGGGAACACAGATACGCAGTATTTT. Its protein is CASSLAGGNTDTQYF.

This chain links TRBV7-2 with TRBJ1-3; maybe TRBD1 (5 bases). Looked up from germline, CDR1 is SGHTA and CDR2 is FQGNSA. The CDR3 sequence is 15 residues long. The V gene lost 1 base and the J gene lost 4 bases, with 11 bases spanning the gap. This CDR3 is CASSLESGVGNTIYF. The CDR3 bases are TGTGCCAGCAGCTTAGAATCGGGGGTAGGAAACACCATATATTTT.

A few counts support this clonotype. The rearrangement links TRBV27 to TRBJ2-3; 8 bases are shared with TRBD1. CDR1 is MNHEY, CDR2 SMNVEV, per germline (reference sequence). The J segment lost 0 bases and the V segment lost 6 bases, leaving 5 bases of the junction unmatched. The CDR3 is 15 amino acids. The CDR3 loop reads CASSLGQASTDTQYF. Written as DNA, the CDR3 is TGTGCCAGCAGCCTGGGACAGGCTAGCACAGATACGCAGTATTTT.

The chain is built from TRBV28 and TRBJ1-5; D possibly corresponds to TRBD1 (5 bases). Germline-derived CDR1 and CDR2 are MDHEN and SYDVKM. The CDR3 spans 14 residues. V dropped 7 bases and J dropped 5 bases, with 15 bases sitting between them. Here the CDR3 reads CASMGGEVHQPQHF. The CDR3 DNA follows: TGTGCCAGCATGGGGGGGGAGGTCCATCAGCCCCAGCATTTT.

The rearrangement joins TRBV24-1 to TRBJ1-1; D is ambiguous. The CDR3 covers 13 residues. CDR1 is KGHDR and CDR2 is SFDVKD in the germline V gene. Deletions cut 6 bases from V and 1 base from J, with 8 bases between. CDR3 sequence reads: CATSLAGNTEAFF. The CDR3 DNA is TGTGCCACCAGTCTCGCTGGGAACACTGAAGCTTTCTTT.

The rearrangement joins TRBV5-1 to TRBJ2-7; 9 bases are shared with TRBD1. This CDR3 spans 14 amino acids. CDR1 and CDR2 (germline): SGHRS, YFSETQ. V gave up 2 bases and J gave up 3 bases; unmatched junction bases: 3. The CDR3 loop reads CASSFTGQGYEQYF. In nucleotides, the CDR3 is TGCGCCAGCAGCTTCACGGGACAGGGCTACGAGCAGTACTTC. The full variable domain, its missing parts supplied by reference TRBV5-1 and TRBJ2-7, is KAGVTQTPRYLIKTRGQQVTLSCSPISGHRSVSWYQQTPGQGLQFLFEYFSETQRNKGNFPGRFSGRQFSNSRSEMNVSTLELGDSALYLCASSFTGQGYEQYFGPGTRLTVT.

This clonotype was seen only a few times. The gene calls are TRBV9 and TRBJ2-6; perhaps TRBD1 as D (6 bases). Germline loops: CDR1 SGDLS, CDR2 YYNGEE. Trimming shortened V by 2 bases and J by 1 base, and 13 bases separated the two germline ends. The length of the CDR3 is 17 residues. The CDR3 is CASSVLPRGSGANVLTF. The CDR3 coding sequence is TGTGCCAGCAGCGTCCTCCCAAGGGGGTCTGGGGCCAACGTCCTGACTTTC.

V gene TRBV7-6 combines with J gene TRBJ1-5; D not certain. V was cut by 3 bases and J by 3 bases, with 6 bases left in between. Germline V gives CDR1 SGHVS, CDR2 FNYEAQ. This CDR3 contains 13 residues. This CDR3 reads CASSFSDNQPQHF. The CDR3 nucleotides read TGTGCCAGCAGCTTTTCAGACAATCAGCCCCAGCATTTT.

Only a few counts were recorded for this clonotype. The chain employs TRBV6-1 and TRBJ1-2, with 7 nucleotides matching TRBD1. The V segment lost 5 bases and the J segment 8 bases; nucleotides outside the gene matches: 14. The CDR3 loop spans 15 amino acids. Germline CDR1 reads MNHNS; CDR2 reads SASEGT. The DNA of the CDR3 is TGTGCCAGCAGTAAGCGGGACAGATTAGACTCAGGCTACACCTTC. This translates into CASSKRDRLDSGYTF.

The count of this clonotype is one. V and J are TRBV20-1 and TRBJ2-7; 8 nucleotides line up with TRBD2. The CDR3 has 14 amino acids. The ends lost 2 bases at V and 5 bases at J; junction bases unmatched: 8. Germline lookup yields CDR1 DFQATT and CDR2 SNEGSKA (reference sequence). CDR3: CSARSSGSVDEQYF. Here the CDR3 DNA reads TGCAGTGCTAGATCCAGCGGGAGTGTCGACGAGCAGTACTTC.

The rearrangement uses TRBV27 and TRBJ2-7; no reliable D call. The CDR3 contains 16 residues. Per germline, CDR1 MNHEY and CDR2 SMNVEV (reference sequence). The germline V and J ends were trimmed by 3 bases and 3 bases, with 18 bases remaining between them. The CDR3 region has the DNA TGTGCCAGCAGTTTTAAGGTTCCAAGGCTTCACTACGAGCAGTACTTC. It encodes CASSFKVPRLHYEQYF.

V and J are TRBV6-1 and TRBJ2-7; TRBD1 might be the D (5 bases). With 7 bases removed from V and 3 bases from J, the gap between germline ends came to 13 bases. Germline V CDR1 and CDR2: MNHNS, SASEGT. The CDR3 spans 13 residues. CDR3 residues: CASTPDSFYEQYF. The DNA of the CDR3 is TGTGCCAGCACCCCTGACAGCTTCTACGAGCAGTACTTC.

This clonotype showed up just a few times. This chain connects TRBV20-1 to TRBJ2-1; D unclear. Trimming took 3 bases from V and 9 from J, leaving 12 bases between them. Germline lookup yields CDR1 DFQATT and CDR2 SNEGSKA (reference sequence). The CDR3 is made up of 12 amino acids. In DNA form, the CDR3 reads TGCAGTGCTAGCATGGGGTGGAGTGAGCAGTTCTTC. Amino acid sequence: CSASMGWSEQFF.

The rearrangement uses TRBV7-2 and TRBJ2-3; D is ambiguous. V lost 5 bases, J lost 6 bases, and 6 bases lay in between. The length of the CDR3 is 11 residues. Per germline, CDR1 SGHTA and CDR2 FQGNSA. This CDR3 reads CASSVLDTQYF. The CDR3 DNA is TGTGCCAGCAGCGTATTGGATACGCAGTATTTT.